This T cell receptor beta chain was documented in a study of Tregs in tolerant kidney transplant recipients. Unstimulated regulatory T cells (CD4+CD25+CD127-), CD4+CD25- non-regulatory cells, CD4 and CD8 cells were FACS-sorted from thawed PBMCs. Study-level findings and limits: Biological reproducibility was not directly addressed in this study. Tregs expanded with activated donor B cells seemed most donor-specific. The small number of patients limits these findings pending further validation.

Concerning this clone: Antigen: not known.

TCRdb's table, derived via immunoSEQ multiplex PCR, lists solely in-frame clones and lacks some. The profile shows 110,000 or so clones, roughly 92% of them singletons. The CDR3 consists of 15 residues. Looked up from germline, CDR1 is ENHRY and CDR2 is SYGVKD. Deletions cut 4 bases from V and 0 bases from J, with 10 bases between. This TCR was recovered from a human donor in good health. The chain links TRBV10-3 to TRBJ1-3, with D hard to call. The sample comprised CD4+ T cells from blood. The CDR3 bases are TGTGCCATCAGTGCCAGTCCCAGCTCTGGAAACACCATATATTTT. It specifies CAISASPSSGNTIYF.